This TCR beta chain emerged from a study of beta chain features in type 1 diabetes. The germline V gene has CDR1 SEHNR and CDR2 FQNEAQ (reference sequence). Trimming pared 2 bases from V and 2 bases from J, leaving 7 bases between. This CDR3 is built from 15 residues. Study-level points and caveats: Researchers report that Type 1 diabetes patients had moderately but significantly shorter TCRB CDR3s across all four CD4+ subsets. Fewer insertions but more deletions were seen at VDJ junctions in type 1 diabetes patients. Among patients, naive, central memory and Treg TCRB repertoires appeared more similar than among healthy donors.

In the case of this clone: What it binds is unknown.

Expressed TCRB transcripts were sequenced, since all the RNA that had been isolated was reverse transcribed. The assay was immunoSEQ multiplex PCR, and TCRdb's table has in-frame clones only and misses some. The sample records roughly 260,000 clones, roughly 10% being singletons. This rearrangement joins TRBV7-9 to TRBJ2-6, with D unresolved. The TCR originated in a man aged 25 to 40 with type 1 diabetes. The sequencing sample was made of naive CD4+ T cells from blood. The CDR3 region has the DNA TGTGCCAGCAGCTTATACACGCCTGGGGCCAACGTCCTGACTTTC. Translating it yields CASSLYTPGANVLTF. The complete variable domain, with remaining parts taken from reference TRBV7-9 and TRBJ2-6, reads DTGVSQNPRHKITKRGQNVTFRCDPISEHNRLYWYRQTLGQGPEFLTYFQNEAQLEKSRLLSDRFSAERPKGSFSTLEIQRTEQGDSAMYLCASSLYTPGANVLTFGAGSRLTVL.